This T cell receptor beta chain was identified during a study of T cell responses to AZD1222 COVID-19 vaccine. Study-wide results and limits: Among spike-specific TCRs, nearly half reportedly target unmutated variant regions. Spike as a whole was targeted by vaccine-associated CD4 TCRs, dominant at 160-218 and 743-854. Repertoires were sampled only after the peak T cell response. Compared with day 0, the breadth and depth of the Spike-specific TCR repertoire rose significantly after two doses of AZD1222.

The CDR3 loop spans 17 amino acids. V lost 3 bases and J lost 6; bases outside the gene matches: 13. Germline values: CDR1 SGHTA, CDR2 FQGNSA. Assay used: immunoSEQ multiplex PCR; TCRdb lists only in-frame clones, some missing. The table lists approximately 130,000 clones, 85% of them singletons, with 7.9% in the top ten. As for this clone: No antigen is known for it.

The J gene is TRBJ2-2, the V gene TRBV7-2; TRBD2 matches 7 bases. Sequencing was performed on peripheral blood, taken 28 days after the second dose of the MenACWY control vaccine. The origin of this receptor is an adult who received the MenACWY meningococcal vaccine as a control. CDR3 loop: CASSFYPLGGGAGELFF. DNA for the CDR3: TGTGCCAGCAGCTTCTACCCCCTGGGCGGGGGAGCCGGGGAGCTGTTTTTT.